This entry concerns a single TCR beta chain. This sample is drawn from a study of blood T cell repertoires in COVID-19. Overall study context: Collection of acute and convalescent COVID-19 samples took place in the United States, Italy and Spain. In each case, the material was cDNA or gDNA derived from T cells, B-cell-depleted T cells, or PBMCs.

In the original processing: Reference gene primers were amplified, and this amplification served to estimate nucleated cell counts. Clones were sequenced by immunoSEQ multiplex PCR, and TCRdb holds only the in-frame ones, with some missing. The V and J calls and clone size are taken from that table; D and trimming were inferred from the DNA. The profile covers 73,000 or so clones, with 83% appearing a single time and 5% to 6.5% taken by the ten largest. The sample consisted of peripheral blood. The TCR comes from a woman aged 55-70 years with acute or convalescent COVID-19.

CDR3 region: CASSLAQGATYGYTF. The CDR3 DNA reads as TGTGCCAGCAGCTTAGCCCAGGGGGCGACCTATGGCTACACCTTC. The chain is built from TRBV7-6 and TRBJ1-2; 8 positions agree with TRBD1. Trimming at V came to 0 bases and at J to 4 bases, leaving 4 bases not matched to a gene. CDR1 SGHVS and CDR2 FNYEAQ come from the germline V gene. This CDR3 region has 15 residues. Variable domain in full (rest from reference TRBV7-6 and TRBJ1-2): GAGVSQSPRYKVTKRGQDVALRCDPISGHVSLYWYRQALGQGPEFLTYFNYEAQQDKSGLPNDRFSAERPEGSISTLTIQRTEQRDSAMYRCASSLAQGATYGYTFGSGTRLTVV.